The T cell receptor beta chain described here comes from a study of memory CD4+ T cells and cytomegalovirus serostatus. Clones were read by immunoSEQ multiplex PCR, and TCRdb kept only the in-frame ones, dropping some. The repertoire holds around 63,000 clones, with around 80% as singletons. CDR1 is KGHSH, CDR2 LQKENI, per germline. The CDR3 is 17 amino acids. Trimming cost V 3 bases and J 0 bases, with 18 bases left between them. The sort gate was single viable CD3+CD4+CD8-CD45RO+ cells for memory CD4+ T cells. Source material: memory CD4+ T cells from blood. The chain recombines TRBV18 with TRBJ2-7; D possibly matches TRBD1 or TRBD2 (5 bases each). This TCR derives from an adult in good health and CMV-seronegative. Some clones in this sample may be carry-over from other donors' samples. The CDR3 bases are TGTGCCAGCTCACCTTCCGAGGGGTGGGTTCCCTCCTACGAGCAGTACTTC. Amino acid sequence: CASSPSEGWVPSYEQYF.